The entry below gives a single T cell receptor beta chain sequence along with its context. TCRdb re-derived calls from the PCR reads in MiXCR, one entry per CDR3 protein. The data contain 18,000 or so distinct CDR3 sequences, over 40% of them singletons. This sample is drawn from a study of tumor-infiltrating lymphocytes in oesophageal squamous cell carcinoma. Sequencing used esophageal tumor tissue. This TCR came from a male donor with esophageal squamous cell carcinoma.

CDR3 region: CASSRTGLNQPQHF. DNA of the CDR3: TGTGCCAGCAGTCGGACAGGATTGAATCAGCCCCAGCATTTT. The chain recombines TRBV6-1 with TRBJ1-5; 7 bases agree with TRBD1. J gave up 4 bases and V 5 bases, and 5 bases lay outside the gene matches. This CDR3 is built from 14 residues. Germline CDR1 is MNHNS and CDR2 is SASEGT.